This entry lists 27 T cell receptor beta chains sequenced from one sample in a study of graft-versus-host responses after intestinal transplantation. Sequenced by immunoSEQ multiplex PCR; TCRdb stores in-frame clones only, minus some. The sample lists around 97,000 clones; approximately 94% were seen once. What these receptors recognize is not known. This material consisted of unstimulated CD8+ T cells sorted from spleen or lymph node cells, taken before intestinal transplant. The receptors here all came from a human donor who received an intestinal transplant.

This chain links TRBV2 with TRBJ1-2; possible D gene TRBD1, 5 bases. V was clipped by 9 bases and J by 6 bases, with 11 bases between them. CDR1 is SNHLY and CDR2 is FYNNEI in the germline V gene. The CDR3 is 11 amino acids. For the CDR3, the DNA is TGTGCCAGACTAGTGGGGGATGGCTACACCTTC. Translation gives CARLVGDGYTF.

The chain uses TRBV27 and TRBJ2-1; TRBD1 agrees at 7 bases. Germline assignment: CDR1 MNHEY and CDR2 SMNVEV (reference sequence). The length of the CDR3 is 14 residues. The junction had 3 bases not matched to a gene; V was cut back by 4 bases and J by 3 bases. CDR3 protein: CASSYGDSYNEQFF. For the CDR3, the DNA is TGTGCCAGCAGTTACGGGGACAGCTACAATGAGCAGTTCTTC.

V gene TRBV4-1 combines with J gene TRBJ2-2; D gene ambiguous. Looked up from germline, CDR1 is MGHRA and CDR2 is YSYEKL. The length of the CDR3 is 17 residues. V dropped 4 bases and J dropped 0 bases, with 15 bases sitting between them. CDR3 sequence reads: CASSPKTGSPNTGELFF. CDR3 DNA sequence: TGCGCCAGCAGCCCCAAGACCGGCAGTCCGAACACCGGGGAGCTGTTTTTT.

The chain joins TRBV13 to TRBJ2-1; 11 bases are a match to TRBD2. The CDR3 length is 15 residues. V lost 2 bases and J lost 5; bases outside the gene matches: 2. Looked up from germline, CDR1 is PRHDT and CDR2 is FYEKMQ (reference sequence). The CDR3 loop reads CASSLPGLADNEQFF. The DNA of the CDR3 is TGTGCCAGCAGCTTACCGGGACTAGCGGACAATGAGCAGTTCTTC.

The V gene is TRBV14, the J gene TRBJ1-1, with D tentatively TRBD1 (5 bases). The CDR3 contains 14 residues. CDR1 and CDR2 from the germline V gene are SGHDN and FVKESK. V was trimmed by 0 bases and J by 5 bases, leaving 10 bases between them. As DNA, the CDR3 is TGTGCCAGCAGCCAAGAGGGGGAACGGACTGAAGCTTTCTTT. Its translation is CASSQEGERTEAFF. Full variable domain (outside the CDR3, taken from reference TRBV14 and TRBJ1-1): EAGVTQFPSHSVIEKGQTVTLRCDPISGHDNLYWYRRVMGKEIKFLLHFVKESKQDESGMPNNRFLAERTGGTYSTLKVQPAELEDSGVYFCASSQEGERTEAFFGQGTRLTVV.

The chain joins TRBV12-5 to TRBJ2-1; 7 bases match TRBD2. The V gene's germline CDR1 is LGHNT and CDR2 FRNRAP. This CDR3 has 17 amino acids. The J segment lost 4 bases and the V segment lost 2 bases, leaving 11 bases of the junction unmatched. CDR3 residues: CASGLSRGGPGYNEQFF. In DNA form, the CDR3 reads TGTGCTAGTGGTTTGTCCCGCGGGGGTCCGGGGTACAATGAGCAGTTCTTC.

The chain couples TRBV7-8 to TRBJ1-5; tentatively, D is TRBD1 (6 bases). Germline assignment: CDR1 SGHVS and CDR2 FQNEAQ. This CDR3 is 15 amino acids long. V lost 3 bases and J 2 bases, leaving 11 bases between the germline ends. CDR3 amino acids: CASSFSAGGNQPQHF. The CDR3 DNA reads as TGTGCCAGCAGCTTCTCCGCAGGGGGCAATCAGCCCCAGCATTTT.

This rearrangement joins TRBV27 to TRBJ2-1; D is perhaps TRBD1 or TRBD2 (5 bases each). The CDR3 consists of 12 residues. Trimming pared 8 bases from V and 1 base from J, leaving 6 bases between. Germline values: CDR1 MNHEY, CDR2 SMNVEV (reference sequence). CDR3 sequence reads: CASGGSYNEQFF. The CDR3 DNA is TGTGCCAGCGGGGGTTCCTACAATGAGCAGTTCTTC.

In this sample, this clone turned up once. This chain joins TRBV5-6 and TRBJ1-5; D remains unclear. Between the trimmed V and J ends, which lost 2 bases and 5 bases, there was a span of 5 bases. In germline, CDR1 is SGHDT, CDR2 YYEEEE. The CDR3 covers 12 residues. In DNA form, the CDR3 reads TGTGCCAGCAGCTTCGGATATCAGCCCCAGCATTTT. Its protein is CASSFGYQPQHF.

In DNA form, the CDR3 reads TGTGCCAGCAGCCGAACAGGCTCCTCTGGAAACACCATATATTTT. Translation: CASSRTGSSGNTIYF. The chain recombines TRBV7-2 with TRBJ1-3; a possible D gene is TRBD1 (5 bases). Trimming took off 5 bases at V and 0 bases at J, with 11 bases between the two ends. CDR3 length: 15 residues. The germline CDR1 and CDR2 sequences are SGHTA and FQGNSA.

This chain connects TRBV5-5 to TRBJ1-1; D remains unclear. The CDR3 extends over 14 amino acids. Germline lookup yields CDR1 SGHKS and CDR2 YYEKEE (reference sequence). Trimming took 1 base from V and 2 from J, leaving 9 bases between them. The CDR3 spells CASSLSHRNTEAFF. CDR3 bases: TGTGCCAGCAGCTTGTCACACAGAAACACTGAAGCTTTCTTT.

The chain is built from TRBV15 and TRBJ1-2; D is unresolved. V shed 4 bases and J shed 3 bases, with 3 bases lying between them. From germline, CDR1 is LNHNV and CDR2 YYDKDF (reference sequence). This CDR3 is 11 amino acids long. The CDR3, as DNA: TGTGCCACCAGCATGGACTATGGCTACACCTTC. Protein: CATSMDYGYTF.

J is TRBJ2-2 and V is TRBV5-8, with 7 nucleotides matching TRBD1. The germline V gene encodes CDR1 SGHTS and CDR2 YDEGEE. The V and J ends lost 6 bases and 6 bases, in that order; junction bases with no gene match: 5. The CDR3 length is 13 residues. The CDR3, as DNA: TGTGCCAGCACGGACAGGTTCCCCGGGGAGCTGTTTTTT. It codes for CASTDRFPGELFF.

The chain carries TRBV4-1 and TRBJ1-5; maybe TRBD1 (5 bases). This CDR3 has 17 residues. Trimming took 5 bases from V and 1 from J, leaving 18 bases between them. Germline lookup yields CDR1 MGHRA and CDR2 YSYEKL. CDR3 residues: CASSEAAGRISNQPQHF. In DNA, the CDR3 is TGCGCCAGCAGCGAAGCGGCAGGGAGGATAAGCAATCAGCCCCAGCATTTT.

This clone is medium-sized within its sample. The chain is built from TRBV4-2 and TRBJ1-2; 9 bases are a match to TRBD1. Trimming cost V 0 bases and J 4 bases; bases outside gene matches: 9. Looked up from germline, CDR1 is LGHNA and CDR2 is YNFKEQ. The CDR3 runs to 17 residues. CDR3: CASSQDPQQGATYGYTF. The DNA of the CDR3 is TGTGCCAGCAGCCAAGACCCTCAACAGGGGGCTACCTATGGCTACACCTTC.

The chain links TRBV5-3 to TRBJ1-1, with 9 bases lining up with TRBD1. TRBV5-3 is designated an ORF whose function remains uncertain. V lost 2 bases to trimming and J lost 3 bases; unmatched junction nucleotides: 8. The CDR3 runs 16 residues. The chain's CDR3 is CARSFHRGQGDTEAFF. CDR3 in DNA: TGTGCCAGAAGCTTTCACAGGGGGCAAGGGGACACTGAAGCTTTCTTT.

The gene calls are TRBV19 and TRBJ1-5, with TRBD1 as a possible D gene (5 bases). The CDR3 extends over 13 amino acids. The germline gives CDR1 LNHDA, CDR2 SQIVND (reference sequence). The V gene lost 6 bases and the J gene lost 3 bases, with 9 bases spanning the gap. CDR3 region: CASSDSNNQPQHF. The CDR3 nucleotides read TGTGCCAGTAGCGACAGTAACAATCAGCCCCAGCATTTT.

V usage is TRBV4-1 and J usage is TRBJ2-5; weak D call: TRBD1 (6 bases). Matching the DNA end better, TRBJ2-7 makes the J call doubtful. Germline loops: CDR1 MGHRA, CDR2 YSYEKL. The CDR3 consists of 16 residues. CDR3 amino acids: CASSPLVRGSAYEQYF. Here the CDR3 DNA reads TGCGCCAGCAGCCCTTTGGTCAGGGGAAGCGCCTACGAGCAGTACTTC.

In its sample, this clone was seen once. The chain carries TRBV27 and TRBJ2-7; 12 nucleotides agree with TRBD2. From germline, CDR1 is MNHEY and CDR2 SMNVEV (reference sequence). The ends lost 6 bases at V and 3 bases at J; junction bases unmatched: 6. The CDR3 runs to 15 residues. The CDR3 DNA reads TGTGCCAGCAGAAGGACTAGCGGGGTTTACTACGAGCAGTACTTC. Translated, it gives CASRRTSGVYYEQYF.

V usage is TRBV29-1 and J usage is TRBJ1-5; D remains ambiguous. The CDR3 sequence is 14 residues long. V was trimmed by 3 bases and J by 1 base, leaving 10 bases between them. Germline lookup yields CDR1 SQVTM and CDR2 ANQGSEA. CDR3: CSVELPGSNQPQHF. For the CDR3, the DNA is TGCAGCGTTGAGTTACCAGGAAGCAATCAGCCCCAGCATTTT. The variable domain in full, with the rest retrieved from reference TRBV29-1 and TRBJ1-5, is SAVISQKPSRDICQRGTSLTIQCQVDSQVTMMFWYRQQPGQSLTLIATANQGSEATYESGFVIDKFPISRPNLTFSTLTVSNMSPEDSSIYLCSVELPGSNQPQHFGDGTRLSIL.

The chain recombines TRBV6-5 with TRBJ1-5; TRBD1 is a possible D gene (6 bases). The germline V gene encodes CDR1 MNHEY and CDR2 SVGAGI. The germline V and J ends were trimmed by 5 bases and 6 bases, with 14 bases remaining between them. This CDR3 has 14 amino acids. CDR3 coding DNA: TGTGCCAGCAGTGAGGGGGGGGGCTCTCAGCCCCAGCATTTT. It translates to CASSEGGGSQPQHF.

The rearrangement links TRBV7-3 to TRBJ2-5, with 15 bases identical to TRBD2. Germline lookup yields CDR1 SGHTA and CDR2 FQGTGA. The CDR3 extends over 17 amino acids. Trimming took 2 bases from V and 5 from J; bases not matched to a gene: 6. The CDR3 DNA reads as TGTGCCAGCAGCTTACGAGGACTAGCGGGGGGGGCGGAGACCCAGTACTTC. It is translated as CASSLRGLAGGAETQYF.

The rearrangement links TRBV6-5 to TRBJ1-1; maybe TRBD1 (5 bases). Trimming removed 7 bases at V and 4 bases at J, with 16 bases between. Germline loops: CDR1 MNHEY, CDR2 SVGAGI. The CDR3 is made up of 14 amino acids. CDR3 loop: CASIPGGVGTEAFF. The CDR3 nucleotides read TGTGCCAGCATTCCCGGGGGGGTTGGCACTGAAGCTTTCTTT.

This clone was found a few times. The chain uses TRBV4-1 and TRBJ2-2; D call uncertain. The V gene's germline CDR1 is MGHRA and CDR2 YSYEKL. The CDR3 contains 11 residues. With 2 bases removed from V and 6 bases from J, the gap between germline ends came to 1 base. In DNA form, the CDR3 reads TGCGCCAGCAGCCAACCCGGGGAGCTGTTTTTT. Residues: CASSQPGELFF.

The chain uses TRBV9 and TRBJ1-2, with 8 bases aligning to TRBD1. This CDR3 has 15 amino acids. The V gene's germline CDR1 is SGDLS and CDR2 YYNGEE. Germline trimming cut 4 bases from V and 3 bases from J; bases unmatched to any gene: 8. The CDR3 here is CASSPHKTGDYGYTF. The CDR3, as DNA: TGTGCCAGCAGCCCACATAAGACAGGGGACTATGGCTACACCTTC.

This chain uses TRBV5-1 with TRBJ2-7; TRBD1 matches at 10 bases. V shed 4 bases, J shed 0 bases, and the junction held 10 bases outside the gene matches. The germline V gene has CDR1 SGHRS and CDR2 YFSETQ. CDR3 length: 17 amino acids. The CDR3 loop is CASSMGLTGGSSYEQYF. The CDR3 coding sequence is TGCGCCAGCAGCATGGGACTGACAGGGGGCAGCTCCTACGAGCAGTACTTC.

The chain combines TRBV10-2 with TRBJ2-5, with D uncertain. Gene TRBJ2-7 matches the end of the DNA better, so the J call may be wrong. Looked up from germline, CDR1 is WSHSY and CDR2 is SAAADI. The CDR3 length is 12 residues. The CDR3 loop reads CASSDAGYEQYF. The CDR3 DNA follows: TGCGCCAGCAGTGACGCTGGCTACGAGCAGTACTTC.